Shown below are 15 T cell receptor beta chains from a single sample sequenced in a study of cytomegalovirus exposure and HLA in healthy donors. This PCR relied on a set of 60 Vbeta primers and 13 Jbeta primers. Profiling relied on immunoSEQ multiplex PCR, and the TCRdb table lists in-frame clones only, not all of them. This sample carries approximately 170,000 clones, around 78% of them seen once, and the ten largest clones take 1.5% to 1.8%. Sequencing was done on a sample of PBMCs. The source of these receptors is a man aged 40-49 years in good health and CMV-seronegative.

The V call is TRBV2, the J call TRBJ1-2; TRBD1 might be the D (5 bases). In germline, CDR1 is SNHLY, CDR2 FYNNEI. This CDR3 has 13 residues. Deletions cut 5 bases from V and 6 bases from J, with 13 bases between. In DNA form, the CDR3 reads TGTGCCAGCAGTAGGAGGGGTTTTGATGGCTACACCTTC. Its protein is CASSRRGFDGYTF.

The genes are TRBV9 and TRBJ1-4; the match to TRBD1 covers 7 bases. V trimming: 3 bases; J trimming: 4 bases; junction bases outside the gene matches: 6. Germline loops: CDR1 SGDLS, CDR2 YYNGEE. This CDR3 is 15 amino acids long. CDR3 sequence: CASSGPGQINEKLFF. The CDR3, as DNA: TGTGCCAGCAGCGGACCGGGACAGATTAATGAAAAACTGTTTTTT.

CDR3 in DNA: TGTGCCAGCAGCCTCCTAGCGGGAGGCGAGCAGTACGTC. The encoded protein is CASSLLAGGEQYV. The chain couples TRBV14 to TRBJ2-7; 11 bases map to TRBD2. The length of the CDR3 is 13 residues. V lost 4 bases to trimming and J lost 6 bases; unmatched junction nucleotides: 2. CDR1 is SGHDN, CDR2 FVKESK, per germline.

V is TRBV11-2 and J is TRBJ2-7; D possibly corresponds to TRBD2 (6 bases). This CDR3 comprises 13 residues. Germline V gene sequence: CDR1 SGHAT, CDR2 FQNNGV. The CDR3 DNA follows: TGTGCCAGCACCTTAGGGGAGGTGGGCGAGCAGTACGTC. Encoded protein: CASTLGEVGEQYV.

The rearrangement links TRBV7-2 to TRBJ2-5; 8 nucleotides match TRBD2. The last part of the DNA fits TRBJ2-7 better; the J call may be wrong. This CDR3 is 14 amino acids long. The V gene's germline CDR1 is SGHTA and CDR2 FQGNSA. The CDR3 DNA sequence: TGTGCCAGCACCCTAGGACTAGCTGTCCGCGAGCAGTACTTC. Amino acid sequence: CASTLGLAVREQYF.

This clone occurred a few times. The rearrangement links TRBV7-6 to TRBJ1-3; no reliable D call. V was pared by 5 bases and J by 1 base, with 18 bases between. Germline V gene lookup returns CDR1 SGHVS and CDR2 FNYEAQ. The CDR3 consists of 17 residues. DNA for the CDR3: TGTGCCAGCAGCCCCGAGGGTCTGTTTGAATCTGGAAACACCATATATTTT. This translates into CASSPEGLFESGNTIYF.

The chain is built from TRBV5-1 and TRBJ2-2, with 9 bases fitting TRBD2. Losses at the gene ends were 2 bases for V and 5 bases for J; bases not matched to a gene: 7. The CDR3 spans 16 residues. CDR1 is SGHRS and CDR2 is YFSETQ in the germline V gene. CDR3 nucleotide sequence: TGCGCCAGCAGCTTCATTAGCGGGAGTGATACCGGGGAGCTGTTTTTT. This translates into CASSFISGSDTGELFF.

The chain is built from TRBV10-1 and TRBJ2-3; 8 bases line up with TRBD2. This CDR3 contains 16 residues. CDR1 WNHNN and CDR2 SYGVQD come from the germline V gene (reference sequence). The J segment lost 8 bases and the V segment lost 4 bases, leaving 14 bases of the junction unmatched. The CDR3 DNA is TGCGCCAGCAGTGGGTCCCGGGAGGGTGGCATGGGTACGCAGTATTTT. Protein: CASSGSREGGMGTQYF.

The chain carries TRBV5-4 and TRBJ2-3; TRBD2 aligns across 7 bases. CDR1 and CDR2 from the germline V gene are SGHNT and YYREEE (reference sequence). This CDR3 is 15 amino acids long. After removal of 1 base from V and 3 bases from J, the junction contained 5 bases not matched to a gene. The CDR3 loop is CASSLYGGRTDTQYF. CDR3 coding DNA: TGTGCCAGCAGCTTGTATGGCGGGAGAACAGATACGCAGTATTTT.

The chain couples TRBV11-2 to TRBJ2-7, with TRBD2 identical over 10 bases. This CDR3 is 15 amino acids long. After removal of 5 bases from V and 6 bases from J, the junction contained 10 bases not matched to a gene. Germline loops: CDR1 SGHAT, CDR2 FQNNGV. In DNA form, the CDR3 reads TGTGCCAGCAGCATGGGGGCTAGCGGGAGTTCCGAGCAGTACTTC. This gives the protein CASSMGASGSSEQYF.

This sequence joins TRBV23-1 and TRBJ1-2; D is perhaps TRBD1 (6 bases). TRBV23-1 is an open reading frame whose function is uncertain. The ends were cut back, 3 bases at V and 7 bases at J, with 12 bases in the middle. This CDR3 region has 13 residues. CDR3 sequence (DNA): TGCGCCAGCAGTCATCAAGGGGGTGGTGGCTACACCTTC. Translating it yields CASSHQGGGGYTF.

The count of this clone is one. This sequence joins TRBV19 and TRBJ2-5, with 7 bases fitting TRBD1. In germline, CDR1 is LNHDA, CDR2 SQIVND (reference sequence). V was clipped by 3 bases and J by 5 bases; unmatched bases: 6. The length of the CDR3 is 14 residues. The CDR3 DNA reads TGTGCCAGTAGTATGACAGGGTCGGTCGAGACCCAGTACTTC. Protein product: CASSMTGSVETQYF.

This clone occurred a few times. V usage is TRBV7-3 and J usage is TRBJ2-2; D is possibly TRBD2 (5 bases). V gave up 6 bases and J gave up 0 bases, with 14 bases separating them. Germline CDR1 is SGHTA and CDR2 is FQGTGA. The CDR3 consists of 16 residues. CDR3 residues: CASSREGGSNTGELFF. Written as DNA, the CDR3 is TGTGCCAGCAGTCGAGAGGGCGGCTCGAACACCGGGGAGCTGTTTTTT.

The chain recombines TRBV10-3 with TRBJ2-5; D may be TRBD2 (5 bases). The last part of the DNA fits TRBJ2-7 better; the J call may be wrong. The CDR3 totals 13 residues. CDR1 and CDR2 from the germline V gene are ENHRY and SYGVKD. The CDR3 nucleotides are TGTGCCTCCCGAGGGCTGGGGAATTACGAGCAGTACTTC. It codes for CASRGLGNYEQYF.

Remarks on this clone: Mismatch with germline at one junction end may stem from a read error. This chain uses TRBV7-6 with TRBJ2-6, with a weak D call TRBD1 (6 bases). CDR1 is SGHVS, CDR2 FNYEAQ, per germline. The CDR3 consists of 16 residues. Here the CDR3 reads CASSLTGNSGANGLTF. CDR3 bases: TGTGCCAGCAGCTTGACAGGAAACTCTGGGGCCAACGGCCTGACTTTC.